This TCR beta chain was obtained from a study of T cells in localized non-small cell lung cancer. The CDR3 loop spans 14 amino acids. Comment on this clone: No antigen is known for it.

Whole-study findings and limits: Adjacent lung held a median roughly 56 of the top 100 tumor clones. Elevated blood T cell density was associated with longer overall survival. In uninvolved adjacent lung, T cell clonality reached its highest value, exceeding tumor. Because researchers sequenced only one region of the tumor, heterogeneity is still possible.

Generated by immunoSEQ multiplex PCR, the TCRdb table keeps only in-frame clones and is missing some. The sample yields around 140,000 clones, roughly 90% seen once. The chain employs TRBV21-1 and TRBJ2-5; the table gives TRBD1 as D, unverified against the DNA. TRBV21-1 is labeled a pseudogene. The sample consisted of peripheral blood, taken before any cancer treatment. The source of this sequence is an older female donor with stage I lung adenocarcinoma. CDR3 nucleotides: TGTGCCAACCCGAAGGGGCAGGACCAAGAGACCCAGTACTTC. It translates to CANPKGQDQETQYF.